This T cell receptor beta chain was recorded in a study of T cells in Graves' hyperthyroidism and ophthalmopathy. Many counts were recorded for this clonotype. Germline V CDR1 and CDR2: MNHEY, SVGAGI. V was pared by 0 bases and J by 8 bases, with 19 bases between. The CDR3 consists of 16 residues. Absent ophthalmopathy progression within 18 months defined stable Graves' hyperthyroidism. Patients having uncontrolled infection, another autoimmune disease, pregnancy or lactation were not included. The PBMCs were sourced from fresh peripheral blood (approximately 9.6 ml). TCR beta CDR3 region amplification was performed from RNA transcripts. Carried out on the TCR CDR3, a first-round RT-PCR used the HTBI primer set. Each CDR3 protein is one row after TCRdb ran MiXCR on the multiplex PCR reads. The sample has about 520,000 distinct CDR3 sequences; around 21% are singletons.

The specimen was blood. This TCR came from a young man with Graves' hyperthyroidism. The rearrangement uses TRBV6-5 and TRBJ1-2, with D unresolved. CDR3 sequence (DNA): TGTGCCAGCAGTTACTCTCCCGGGAACTTTCGGCGGGGCTACACCTTC. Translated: CASSYSPGNFRRGYTF.